These 29 T cell receptor beta chains came from one sample sequenced in a study of TIL therapy for anti-PD-1-resistant metastatic lung cancer. The immunoSEQ assay was v3. Here immunoSEQ multiplex PCR was the method, and the copy in TCRdb shows in-frame clones only, minus some. The sample includes thousands of clones, over 65% of them seen just once. The time point is: pre-treatment sample, taken before nivolumab and TIL therapy. Pleural nodules or supraclavicular lymph nodes made up most of the excised metastases sampled. The specimen was tumor tissue, collected at baseline. The receptors stem from a person aged 30 to 80 with non-small cell lung cancer.

This clone came up a few times. Written as DNA, the CDR3 is TGTGCCAGCAGCTTAGGCCCAGGGGTTTCTAACTATGGCTACACCTTC. Amino acids: CASSLGPGVSNYGYTF. The chain links TRBV7-2 to TRBJ1-2; possibly TRBD1 for D (6 bases). V lost 1 base and J 0 bases, leaving 12 bases between the germline ends. The length of the CDR3 is 16 residues. Germline-derived CDR1 and CDR2 are SGHTA and FQGNSA.

This clone came up once. The V call is TRBV19, the J call TRBJ2-6; weak D call: TRBD1 (6 bases). Per germline, CDR1 LNHDA and CDR2 SQIVND (reference sequence). The CDR3 has 17 residues. V shed 4 bases and J shed 0 bases, with 13 bases lying between them. CDR3 DNA: TGTGCCAGTAGTACCCCGGGACAAAACTCTGGGGCCAACGTCCTGACTTTC. Encoded protein: CASSTPGQNSGANVLTF.

The chain carries TRBV18 and TRBJ2-1, with unresolved D. Deletions cut 3 bases from V and 8 bases from J, with 11 bases between. The CDR3 totals 13 residues. Germline V gene sequence: CDR1 KGHSH, CDR2 LQKENI. CDR3 sequence: CASSPPAYHEQFF. CDR3 DNA sequence: TGTGCCAGCTCACCCCCAGCTTACCATGAGCAGTTCTTC.

In this sample, this clone turned up once. This chain uses TRBV2 with TRBJ2-5, with TRBD2 matching over 9 bases. CDR1 is SNHLY and CDR2 is FYNNEI in the germline V gene. This CDR3 has 15 amino acids. Unmatched junction bases numbered 10, after V lost 6 bases and J lost 5 bases. The CDR3 here is CASSPRLAAYETQYF. The CDR3, as DNA: TGTGCCAGCAGCCCCCGACTAGCGGCGTATGAGACCCAGTACTTC. The complete variable domain, with remaining parts taken from reference TRBV2 and TRBJ2-5, reads EPEVTQTPSHQVTQMGQEVILRCVPISNHLYFYWYRQILGQKVEFLVSFYNNEISEKSEIFDDQFSVERPDGSNFTLKIRSTKLEDSAMYFCASSPRLAAYETQYFGPGTRLLVL.

This chain connects TRBV6-5 to TRBJ2-7, with 9 bases aligning to TRBD2. The CDR3 is 15 amino acids. Germline V gene data show CDR1 as MNHEY and CDR2 as SVGAGI. V lost 0 bases and J lost 4; bases outside the gene matches: 4. CDR3 bases: TGTGCCAGCAGTTACTCTAGCAGCGGGGGGTACGAGCAGTACTTC. This sequence encodes CASSYSSSGGYEQYF.

This chain connects TRBV7-8 to TRBJ2-7, with D uncertain. The CDR3 is 16 residues long. CDR1 is SGHVS, CDR2 FQNEAQ, per germline. With 4 bases removed from V and 2 bases from J, the gap between germline ends came to 18 bases. Here the CDR3 reads CASSSQQHPGAYEQYF. For the CDR3, the DNA is TGTGCCAGCAGCTCCCAGCAGCACCCCGGCGCCTACGAGCAGTACTTC.

The chain carries TRBV4-2 and TRBJ2-7; D may be TRBD2 (5 bases). Trimming pared 0 bases from V and 2 bases from J, leaving 11 bases between. Germline values: CDR1 LGHNA, CDR2 YNFKEQ. CDR3 length equals 15 residues. In DNA form, the CDR3 reads TGTGCCAGCAGCCAAGAAGAGGGTGGAACCTACGAGCAGTACTTC. The encoded protein is CASSQEEGGTYEQYF.

This clone appeared a few times. This sequence joins TRBV19 and TRBJ2-7, with TRBD1 matching over 8 bases. This CDR3 has 14 residues. Germline trimming cut 3 bases from V and 7 bases from J; bases unmatched to any gene: 8. CDR1 is LNHDA, CDR2 SQIVND, per germline (reference sequence). The CDR3 loop is CASSMRTGPWEQYF. The CDR3 bases are TGTGCCAGTAGTATGCGGACAGGGCCTTGGGAGCAGTACTTC.

CDR3: CASSPKLGIGGDTQYF. As DNA, the CDR3 is TGTGCCAGCAGCCCGAAACTCGGGATCGGCGGAGATACGCAGTATTTT. The chain couples TRBV14 to TRBJ2-3; weak D call: TRBD2 (5 bases). The CDR3 sequence is 16 residues long. CDR1 and CDR2 (germline): SGHDN, FVKESK. Trimming removed 4 bases from V and 5 bases from J, with 19 bases in between.

The CDR3: CASSSPGYEQYF. Written as DNA, the CDR3 is TGTGCCAGCAGCTCGCCCGGGTACGAGCAGTACTTC. The chain has TRBV7-2 and TRBJ2-7; D is unclear. Germline V gene data show CDR1 as SGHTA and CDR2 as FQGNSA. Trimming removed 4 bases from V and 4 bases from J, with 8 bases in between. The CDR3 is made up of 12 amino acids.

V is TRBV18 and J is TRBJ2-1; 7 bases match TRBD2. V shed 2 bases, J shed 9 bases, and the junction held 7 bases outside the gene matches. Germline V lookup: CDR1 KGHSH, CDR2 LQKENI. This CDR3 contains 14 residues. CDR3 amino acids: CASSPMTGGLEQFF. CDR3 DNA sequence: TGTGCCAGCTCACCAATGACGGGAGGCCTTGAGCAGTTCTTC.

The rearrangement links TRBV14 to TRBJ1-4; 10 nucleotides line up with TRBD1. The CDR3 totals 15 residues. Germline CDR1 SGHDN, CDR2 FVKESK. Losses at the gene ends were 4 bases for V and 6 bases for J; bases not matched to a gene: 5. This CDR3 reads CASSRQGAQYEKLFF. In DNA, the CDR3 is TGTGCCAGCAGCCGACAGGGGGCGCAGTATGAAAAACTGTTTTTT.

V is TRBV6-1 and J is TRBJ2-7; TRBD1 aligns across 7 bases. Germline CDR1 MNHNS, CDR2 SASEGT. This CDR3 is 15 amino acids long. J was trimmed by 0 bases and V by 10 bases; bases with no gene match: 12. The CDR3 DNA sequence: TGTGCCACCGATACCGGGACAGTGAGCTCCTACGAGCAGTACTTC. Amino acids: CATDTGTVSSYEQYF.

The chain is built from TRBV5-8 and TRBJ2-1; D is undetermined. Between the trimmed V and J ends, which lost 2 bases and 2 bases, there was a span of 5 bases. The CDR3 totals 13 residues. Germline CDR1 and CDR2: SGHTS and YDEGEE. The CDR3 region has the DNA TGTGCCAGCAGCTTACTGGCCTACAATGAGCAGTTCTTC. Translating it yields CASSLLAYNEQFF. The full variable domain, in which reference TRBV5-8 and TRBJ2-1 provide the parts outside the CDR3, is EAGVTQSPTHLIKTRGQQATLRCSPISGHTSVYWYQQALGLGLQFLLWYDEGEERNRGNFPPRFSGRQFPNYSSELNVNALELEDSALYLCASSLLAYNEQFFGPGTRLTVL.

The rearrangement uses TRBV2 and TRBJ2-5; weak D call: TRBD1 (6 bases). Germline CDR1 SNHLY, CDR2 FYNNEI. V lost 6 bases and J 5 bases, leaving 13 bases between the germline ends. The CDR3 loop spans 13 amino acids. In DNA form, the CDR3 reads TGTGCCAGCAGAAAAACAGGGCCGGAGACCCAGTACTTC. It yields the protein CASRKTGPETQYF.

This rearrangement joins TRBV5-8 to TRBJ2-7; no clear D gene. This CDR3 has 13 amino acids. In germline, CDR1 is SGHTS, CDR2 YDEGEE. Trimming stripped 4 bases from V and 1 base from J, with 9 bases between. In nucleotides, the CDR3 is TGTGCCAGCAGCAAGGACGTATCCTACGAGCAGTACTTC. Translating gives CASSKDVSYEQYF.

The chain links TRBV30 to TRBJ1-3; 7 bases are shared with TRBD1. The CDR3 sequence is 13 residues long. J was trimmed by 4 bases and V by 8 bases; bases with no gene match: 8. Germline-derived CDR1 and CDR2 are GTSNPN and SVGIG (reference sequence). CDR3 nucleotides: TGTGCCGAGGAGGGGGCCGTCGGAAACACCATATATTTT. Protein product: CAEEGAVGNTIYF.

This clone was counted once. This chain links TRBV5-6 with TRBJ2-3; no firm D call. The germline gives CDR1 SGHDT, CDR2 YYEEEE. Trimming removed 2 bases at V and 6 bases at J, with 4 bases between. This CDR3 has 11 residues. DNA for the CDR3: TGTGCCAGCAGCTTAGTTGATACGCAGTATTTT. This encodes CASSLVDTQYF. Drawing the rest from reference TRBV5-6 and TRBJ2-3, the complete variable domain is DAGVTQSPTHLIKTRGQQVTLRCSPKSGHDTVSWYQQALGQGPQFIFQYYEEEERQRGNFPDRFSGHQFPNYSSELNVNALLLGDSALYLCASSLVDTQYFGPGTRLTVL.

The rearrangement links TRBV18 to TRBJ1-1; TRBD1 matches at 8 bases. V shed 1 base, J shed 1 base, and the junction held 8 bases outside the gene matches. Germline CDR1 KGHSH, CDR2 LQKENI. This CDR3 has 17 residues. CDR3 bases: TGTGCCAGCTCACCACAAATACAGGGGGGGGAGAACACTGAAGCTTTCTTT. Its protein product is CASSPQIQGGENTEAFF.

The chain has TRBV27 and TRBJ2-6; D possibly matches TRBD1 or TRBD2 (6 bases each). Trimming stripped 7 bases from V and 3 bases from J, with 16 bases between. Germline assignment: CDR1 MNHEY and CDR2 SMNVEV (reference sequence). This CDR3 is 16 amino acids long. The CDR3: CASTTRGADGANVLTF. The CDR3 DNA sequence: TGTGCCAGCACTACGAGGGGGGCTGATGGGGCCAACGTCCTGACTTTC.

This chain links TRBV6-1 with TRBJ1-4; a weak D match, TRBD1 (5 bases). This CDR3 is built from 15 residues. V lost 4 bases and J 5 bases, leaving 14 bases between the germline ends. Per the germline V gene, CDR1 is MNHNS and CDR2 is SASEGT. Written as DNA, the CDR3 is TGTGCCAGCAGTGGCAGACAGCGATTCAATGAAAAACTGTTTTTT. It is translated as CASSGRQRFNEKLFF.

The CDR3 sequence: CASSPQQHPGAYEQYF. For the CDR3, the DNA is TGTGCCAGCAGCCCCCAGCAGCACCCCGGCGCCTACGAGCAGTACTTC. The rearrangement joins TRBV7-8 to TRBJ2-7; D unclear. Germline V gene lookup returns CDR1 SGHVS and CDR2 FQNEAQ. The CDR3 has 16 residues. Trimming took 5 bases from V and 2 from J, leaving 19 bases between them.

The chain is built from TRBV5-5 and TRBJ2-1; D is uncertain. V dropped 1 base and J dropped 7 bases, with 15 bases sitting between them. Germline V CDR1 and CDR2: SGHKS, YYEKEE (reference sequence). The CDR3 sequence is 15 residues long. CDR3 nucleotides: TGTGCCAGCAGCTTGTTGCCGGGCACCGAAAATGAGCAGTTCTTC. It is translated as CASSLLPGTENEQFF.

The rearrangement joins TRBV25-1 to TRBJ2-1; D uncertain. The V end lost 2 bases, the J end lost 9 bases, and 5 bases lay between the germline ends. The CDR3 contains 11 residues. Germline CDR1 is MGHDK and CDR2 is SYGVNS. The CDR3 loop is CASSEILEQFF. The CDR3 DNA is TGTGCCAGCAGTGAAATCCTTGAGCAGTTCTTC. The variable domain in full, completed from reference TRBV25-1 and TRBJ2-1, reads EADIYQTPRYLVIGTGKKITLECSQTMGHDKMYWYQQDPGMELHLIHYSYGVNSTEKGDLSSESTVSRIRTEHFPLTLESARPSHTSQYLCASSEILEQFFGPGTRLTVL.

The V gene is TRBV21-1, the J gene TRBJ2-3; no check of the table's D call, TRBD1, against the DNA was made. TRBV21-1 is given as a pseudogene. The CDR3 runs to 15 residues. The CDR3 is CASRVATVMQDTQYF. The CDR3 DNA is TGTGCCAGCAGAGTTGCTACAGTCATGCAAGATACGCAGTATTTT.

The chain joins TRBV5-4 to TRBJ2-5; 10 nucleotides align to TRBD2. Per germline, CDR1 SGHNT and CDR2 YYREEE (reference sequence). The CDR3 loop spans 16 amino acids. V shed 4 bases and J 5 bases; nucleotides not matched to a gene: 11. The CDR3 coding sequence is TGTGCCAGCAGCGACGCTCGGCTAGCGGGAGCGGAGACCCAGTACTTC. This translates into CASSDARLAGAETQYF.

The rearrangement links TRBV6-1 to TRBJ1-5; tentatively, D is TRBD1 (6 bases). The germline gives CDR1 MNHNS, CDR2 SASEGT. Between the trimmed V and J ends, which lost 0 bases and 7 bases, there was a span of 13 bases. The CDR3 sequence is 15 residues long. The CDR3 coding sequence is TGTGCCAGCAGTGAAGCTTCCGGGGGCGTCCAGCCCCAGCATTTT. Protein: CASSEASGGVQPQHF.

The chain uses TRBV9 and TRBJ2-2; D uncertain. Trimming took 0 bases from V and 7 from J, leaving 13 bases between them. The CDR3 has 15 amino acids. Germline CDR1 and CDR2: SGDLS and YYNGEE. DNA for the CDR3: TGTGCCAGCAGCGTAGGTTATTTCGAGAGCGGGGAGCTGTTTTTT. Translating gives CASSVGYFESGELFF.

The J gene is TRBJ2-1, the V gene TRBV30; D ambiguous. The CDR3 is made up of 13 amino acids. Germline loops: CDR1 GTSNPN, CDR2 SVGIG (reference sequence). Trimming took off 2 bases at V and 6 bases at J, with 11 bases between the two ends. CDR3 residues: CAWSFELRNEQFF. CDR3 nucleotides: TGTGCCTGGAGTTTCGAGTTGCGCAATGAGCAGTTCTTC.